This TCR beta chain was retrieved from a study of blood T cell repertoires in COVID-19 (dated by TCRdb to the early 2020s). Notes on the research overall: Samples from collaborators originated in the United States, Italy and Spain and spanned both the acute and convalescent phases of COVID-19. The material from the prospective study consisted of cDNA or gDNA derived from T cells, B-cell-depleted T cells, or PBMCs. Subjects who had been exposed to COVID-19, were actively infected with it, or had recovered from it provided the deeply sampled blood TCRbeta repertoires that made up the dataset. The repertoires were made available in a free public database intended to serve as a resource for research on the immune response to SARS-CoV-2. Samples came from the ongoing ImmuneRACE study (first 160 participants) plus 1,254 subjects from 6 global collaborators. A de-identified subject ID, COVID-19 status, age in years and sex were almost always included in the sample metadata. Where available, HLA class I and class II types were taken from metadata supplied by the sample provider and were not determined by assay-based typing.

TCRbeta CDR3 regions were amplified from genomic DNA using the immunoSEQ Assay, a bias-controlled multiplex PCR. The original methods were these. The number of nucleated cells in each sample was estimated from the amplification of reference gene primers within the assay. Sequence reads were collapsed and filtered to measure the absolute abundance of every unique TCRbeta CDR3 rearrangement. For each sample, productive Simpson clonality was calculated by taking the square root of Simpson's diversity index across productive rearrangements. TCRdb carries this immuneACCESS record with in-frame sequences only. Its versions omit some clonotypes, under half of them owing to an unresolved V gene in the studies checked, with the rest unexplained. V and J calls plus clone size are reproduced from that table; the DNA served to infer D and trimming. This sample lists fewer than 350,000 clones; 70% to 90% were detected once. The ten largest clones take up roughly 2.3% of the sample.

Comment on this clone: This receptor's antigen is unknown. No much larger clone exists at a distance of one base, and base qualities are not known.

Enrolling through a virtual design, the prospective study's participants ranged in age from roughly 18 to 89 years and lived across about two dozen United States geographic areas. In the prospective study, participants were assigned to cohorts based on the clinical history participants reported in a screening survey and a study questionnaire. Recovered participants in ImmuneRACE Cohort 3 were defined by two consecutive negative NP/OP PCR tests, clearance by a healthcare professional, or resolution of symptoms. Each participant in the prospective study had whole blood, serum and a nasopharyngeal or oropharyngeal swab collected by mobile phlebotomists. Participants in the prospective study had the option to provide additional blood draws and questionnaires over an approximately 2-month period. Blood samples from the prospective study were shipped frozen or at room temperature prior to DNA extraction.

The full study reports these points: The quantity of clinical and demographic metadata differed by source and by participant and was supplied without curation.

The V and J ends are trimmed by 4 bases and 1 base, leaving 8 bases between them. Taken from the germline V gene (reference sequence), the CDR1 and CDR2 loops are SGHNT and YYREEE. Measured from the cysteine to the phenylalanine, the CDR3 is 13 residues long. Only the CDR3 DNA stays, 39 bases, in frame from base 1. The sample comprised PBMCs or T cells enriched from blood (not recorded which). Recombination linked TRBV5-4 to TRBJ1-1, with the D gene too uncertain to name. The TCR originated in a man aged 25 to 40 who had recovered from COVID-19. The nucleotide sequence is given as TGTGCCAGCAGCGAGCGCAAGAACACTGAAGCTTTCTTT. Its translation is CASSERKNTEAFF.